This TCR beta chain was identified during a study of cytomegalovirus exposure and HLA in healthy donors. Whole-study findings and limits: Sequencing had likely introduced a cluster of highly shared sequence variants as an artifact. Presence/absence analyses rested on an assumption that sequencing depth was roughly uniform across donors.

With respect to this clone: What it binds is unknown.

Germline CDR1 SNHLY, CDR2 FYNNEI. CDR3 size: 14 residues. The ends lost 6 bases at V and 4 bases at J; junction bases unmatched: 7. Amplification used 60 Vbeta primers and 13 Jbeta primers. The protocol was immunoSEQ multiplex PCR, while the TCRdb copy is restricted to in-frame clones and leaves out a portion. The table includes 190,000 or so clones, about four fifths detected once. The TCR sequence derives from a man aged 50 to 59 in good health and CMV-seronegative. The chain combines TRBV2 with TRBJ2-3; 7 nucleotides line up with TRBD1. The sample comprised PBMCs. CDR3 region: CASRKGAQADTQYF. The DNA of the CDR3 is TGTGCCAGCAGGAAGGGGGCGCAAGCAGATACGCAGTATTTT.